One and the same sample provided the 22 T cell receptor beta chains below, sequenced in a study of regulatory T cells in long-lasting Graves disease. Library construction for TCR beta used iRepertoire HTBI primers and Arm-PCR of CDR3 regions. TCRdb re-called the multiplex PCR reads with MiXCR, one entry per CDR3 protein. Of about 660,000 distinct CDR3 sequences detected, about 32% appear once; the ten largest clones hold 40% to 55%. Described time point: persistent/refractory GD, antithyroid drugs over 5 years with positive TRAb. From RNA extracted from PBMCs, the TCR library was made. This specimen consisted of peripheral blood mononuclear cells (PBMCs), obtained when the disease was refractory, from a patient treated with antithyroid drugs. The receptors here all came from a female donor with Graves disease.

The CDR3 loop reads CASSLVVPGGNTEAFF. The CDR3 DNA reads TGTGCCAGCAGCTTGGTGGTTCCCGGGGGGAACACTGAAGCTTTCTTT. The V gene is TRBV11-2, the J gene TRBJ1-1; possibly TRBD1 for D (5 bases). V was clipped by 3 bases and J by 1 base, with 15 bases between them. This CDR3 contains 16 residues. In germline, CDR1 is SGHAT, CDR2 FQNNGV. The full variable domain, rest sourced from reference TRBV11-2 and TRBJ1-1, is EAGVAQSPRYKIIEKRQSVAFWCNPISGHATLYWYQQILGQGPKLLIQFQNNGVVDDSQLPKDRFSAERLKGVDSTLKIQPAKLEDSAVYLCASSLVVPGGNTEAFFGQGTRLTVV.

In its sample, this clonotype was seen many times. J is TRBJ2-7 and V is TRBV5-1, with D perhaps matching TRBD2 (6 bases). The CDR3 has 14 amino acids. Deletions cut 4 bases from V and 5 bases from J, with 16 bases between. Germline loops: CDR1 SGHRS, CDR2 YFSETQ. In DNA form, the CDR3 reads TGCGCCAGCAGCCCGGGACTCATGGCCCACGAGCAGTACTTC. This translates into CASSPGLMAHEQYF.

This clonotype showed up just a few times. This rearrangement joins TRBV6-5 to TRBJ1-5, with 12 bases aligning to TRBD1. The CDR3 extends over 16 amino acids. Germline loops: CDR1 MNHEY, CDR2 SVGAGI. The ends lost 1 base at V and 5 bases at J; junction bases unmatched: 3. CDR3 sequence: CASSYLGTGGDQPQHF. The CDR3 DNA sequence: TGTGCCAGCAGTTACTTAGGGACAGGGGGCGATCAGCCCCAGCATTTT.

The J gene is TRBJ2-7, the V gene TRBV29-1; D ambiguous. V lost 4 bases, J lost 2 bases, and 15 bases lay in between. The CDR3 is made up of 14 amino acids. Per germline, CDR1 SQVTM and CDR2 ANQGSEA. The CDR3 sequence is CSVGDDLSTYEQYF. The CDR3 coding sequence is TGCAGCGTTGGGGATGATCTCAGTACCTACGAGCAGTACTTC.

A few counts support this clonotype. CDR3 bases: TGTGCCAGCAATGGGGCCCGAATCGGAGAGACCCAGTACTTC. Amino acid sequence: CASNGARIGETQYF. This chain uses TRBV9 with TRBJ2-5, with D possibly being TRBD1 (5 bases). Trimming stripped 6 bases from V and 4 bases from J, with 16 bases between. Germline CDR1 reads SGDLS; CDR2 reads YYNGEE. This CDR3 has 14 residues. Combining the CDR3 with reference TRBV9 and TRBJ2-5 gives the whole variable domain DSGVTQTPKHLITATGQRVTLRCSPRSGDLSVYWYQQSLDQGLQFLIQYYNGEERAKGNILERFSAQQFPDLHSELNLSSLELGDSALYFCASNGARIGETQYFGPGTRLLVL.

A few counts support this clonotype. The chain carries TRBV28 and TRBJ1-5; TRBD1 matches at 7 bases. The CDR3 covers 17 residues. Germline CDR1 reads MDHEN; CDR2 reads SYDVKM. Trimming removed 0 bases from V and 0 bases from J; junction bases left unmatched: 5. The CDR3 loop reads CASSLWFGQDSNQPQHF. The CDR3 nucleotides are TGTGCCAGCAGTTTATGGTTTGGACAGGATAGCAATCAGCCCCAGCATTTT.

The chain combines TRBV20-1 with TRBJ2-7; 7 bases line up with TRBD2. This CDR3 has 14 residues. After removal of 5 bases from V and 2 bases from J, the junction contained 9 bases not matched to a gene. Germline assignment: CDR1 DFQATT and CDR2 SNEGSKA (reference sequence). The CDR3: CSAFPASGPYEQYF. In DNA, the CDR3 is TGCAGTGCTTTCCCAGCTAGCGGACCCTACGAGCAGTACTTC.

This chain joins TRBV19 and TRBJ2-2; possibly TRBD1 for D (6 bases). The CDR3 totals 15 residues. V was pared by 3 bases and J by 7 bases, with 15 bases between. CDR1 and CDR2 (germline): LNHDA, SQIVND (reference sequence). The CDR3 coding sequence is TGTGCCAGTAGTATCACACAGGGATCACGCGGGGAGCTGTTTTTT. This encodes CASSITQGSRGELFF.

This clonotype was seen only a few times. V is TRBV30 and J is TRBJ1-1; D unresolved. Germline V gene data show CDR1 as GTSNPN and CDR2 as SVGIG (reference sequence). The CDR3 runs to 13 residues. With 4 bases removed from V and 1 base from J, the gap between germline ends came to 10 bases. The CDR3 DNA reads TGTGCCTGGAAAAGGGCAGGGAACACTGAAGCTTTCTTT. This sequence encodes CAWKRAGNTEAFF.

This clonotype was counted only a few times. The genes are TRBV2 and TRBJ1-1; D possibly corresponds to TRBD1 (5 bases). Trimming shortened V by 7 bases and J by 1 base, and 19 bases separated the two germline ends. Germline loops: CDR1 SNHLY, CDR2 FYNNEI. This CDR3 is 16 amino acids long. The CDR3 coding sequence is TGTGCCAGCAAACCCTCCCGGGGCCAGGGGAACACTGAAGCTTTCTTT. Encoded protein: CASKPSRGQGNTEAFF. Supplemented by reference TRBV2 and TRBJ1-1, the full variable domain reads EPEVTQTPSHQVTQMGQEVILRCVPISNHLYFYWYRQILGQKVEFLVSFYNNEISEKSEIFDDQFSVERPDGSNFTLKIRSTKLEDSAMYFCASKPSRGQGNTEAFFGQGTRLTVV.

The chain has TRBV3-1 and TRBJ2-7; TRBD1 agrees at 7 bases. CDR3 length: 16 amino acids. Trimming took 1 base from V and 3 from J; bases not matched to a gene: 9. Germline loops: CDR1 LGHDT, CDR2 YNNKEL (reference sequence). The CDR3 coding sequence is TGTGCCAGCAGCCAAGGAGGGACAGAACAACACTACGAGCAGTACTTC. Translated, it gives CASSQGGTEQHYEQYF.

This clonotype was detected ten times or more. The gene calls are TRBV2 and TRBJ1-5, with 7 bases lining up with TRBD1. The germline V gene encodes CDR1 SNHLY and CDR2 FYNNEI. CDR3 length equals 15 residues. The trim removed 10 bases at V and 1 base at J, leaving 10 bases unmatched. The CDR3 loop is CATSREGASNQPQHF. In DNA form, the CDR3 reads TGTGCCACCTCACGGGAGGGGGCGAGCAATCAGCCCCAGCATTTT.

There are a few counts of this clonotype. The rearrangement uses TRBV2 and TRBJ1-5; D gene ambiguous. Looked up from germline, CDR1 is SNHLY and CDR2 is FYNNEI. The CDR3 consists of 14 residues. With 2 bases removed from V and 3 bases from J, the gap between germline ends came to 8 bases. CDR3 protein: CASSELQTNQPQHF. The CDR3 DNA follows: TGTGCCAGCAGTGAATTACAGACCAATCAGCCCCAGCATTTT.

In this sample, this clonotype turned up a few times. V is TRBV20-1 and J is TRBJ1-4, with D perhaps TRBD1 (5 bases). Deletions cut 5 bases from V and 15 bases from J, with 25 bases between. The CDR3 consists of 14 residues. Germline lookup yields CDR1 DFQATT and CDR2 SNEGSKA (reference sequence). The CDR3 DNA reads as TGCAGTGCTCCCCCCAGGCCCGGGCGGGGGGAGGTGTTTTTT. This sequence encodes CSAPPRPGRGEVFF.

This clonotype was seen repeatedly, ten times or more. V gene TRBV28 combines with J gene TRBJ2-5, with D possibly matching TRBD2 (5 bases). Germline CDR1 is MDHEN and CDR2 is SYDVKM. The CDR3 sequence is 14 residues long. Trimming took off 4 bases at V and 0 bases at J, with 9 bases between the two ends. The CDR3 reads CASSSPSYQETQYF. The CDR3 DNA reads TGTGCCAGCAGTTCGCCTAGCTACCAAGAGACCCAGTACTTC.

This clonotype was counted between two and nine times. The chain employs TRBV10-3 and TRBJ2-2; 9 bases are shared with TRBD2. In germline, CDR1 is ENHRY, CDR2 SYGVKD. There are 20 residues in the CDR3. With V trimmed by 3 bases and J by 4 bases, 18 bases remained unmatched. The CDR3 DNA follows: TGTGCCATCAGTGATCCGGGCAAGGTCTCAGCGGGAGGACTCACCGGGGAGCTGTTTTTT. It encodes CAISDPGKVSAGGLTGELFF.

In this sample, this clonotype turned up once. V usage is TRBV12-3 or TRBV12-4 and J usage is TRBJ2-7; D call uncertain. This CDR3 region has 15 residues. Between the trimmed V and J ends, which lost 5 bases and 0 bases, there was a span of 14 bases. CDR3 loop: CASSLVSSSSYEQYF. The CDR3 bases are TGTGCCAGCAGTCTAGTTTCCTCTAGCTCCTACGAGCAGTACTTC.

V gene TRBV5-4 combines with J gene TRBJ2-7, with D perhaps TRBD2 (7 bases). Trimming stripped 6 bases from V and 0 bases from J, with 16 bases between. The V gene's germline CDR1 is SGHNT and CDR2 YYREEE (reference sequence). CDR3 size: 15 residues. CDR3 DNA sequence: TGTGCCAGCAAACGGTGGGGGGGCCCCTCCTACGAGCAGTACTTC. It translates to CASKRWGGPSYEQYF. The full variable domain, with the rest looked up from reference TRBV5-4 and TRBJ2-7, is ETGVTQSPTHLIKTRGQQVTLRCSSQSGHNTVSWYQQALGQGPQFIFQYYREEENGRGNFPPRFSGLQFPNYSSELNVNALELDDSALYLCASKRWGGPSYEQYFGPGTRLTVT.

The chain recombines TRBV2 with TRBJ2-4; 9 nucleotides match TRBD2. The J call may be faulty, since TRBJ2-1 better matches the DNA end. Germline V CDR1 and CDR2: SNHLY, FYNNEI. The CDR3 has 15 amino acids. This chain's CDR3 is CASSGRASGIEEQFF. The CDR3 DNA follows: TGTGCCAGCAGTGGTCGGGCTAGCGGGATAGAGGAGCAGTTCTTC.

The chain combines TRBV29-1 with TRBJ2-7, with TRBD1 matching over 7 bases. The germline V gene has CDR1 SQVTM and CDR2 ANQGSEA. After removal of 6 bases from V and 2 bases from J, the junction contained 10 bases not matched to a gene. The CDR3 totals 14 residues. CDR3: CSVAGTVYPYEQYF. The CDR3 nucleotides read TGCAGCGTCGCCGGGACAGTCTATCCCTACGAGCAGTACTTC.

This clonotype occurred a few times. The chain carries TRBV6-1 and TRBJ2-7, with TRBD1 matching 10 bases. From germline, CDR1 is MNHNS and CDR2 SASEGT. V lost 6 bases and J lost 4; bases outside the gene matches: 9. The CDR3 length is 15 residues. The DNA for the CDR3 is TGTGCCAGCAGACACCCGGGACAGGGGCGATACGAGCAGTACTTC. It yields the protein CASRHPGQGRYEQYF.

In this sample, this clonotype turned up a few times. V is TRBV12-3 or TRBV12-4 and J is TRBJ1-5; D gene ambiguous. V lost 5 bases and J 1 base, leaving 9 bases between the germline ends. The CDR3 is 14 amino acids. The CDR3 bases are TGTGCCAGCAGTCCTCGACCCAGCAATCAGCCCCAGCATTTT. Amino acids: CASSPRPSNQPQHF.